The 27 T cell receptor beta chains below come from one sample, sequenced in a study of blood T cell repertoires in COVID-19. Some clones are missing from TCRdb's copy, which holds only in-frame ones; the method was immunoSEQ multiplex PCR. The data contain under 250,000 clones, approximately 86% of them singletons. Sequenced sample: peripheral blood. These receptors were collected from a woman aged 55-75 years who had recovered from COVID-19.

This clone appeared many times. The chain couples TRBV4-2 to TRBJ2-7; 7 nucleotides line up with TRBD2. J was trimmed by 4 bases and V by 1 base; bases with no gene match: 4. Germline V gives CDR1 LGHNA, CDR2 YNFKEQ. The CDR3 runs 14 residues. The CDR3 region is CASSQAGSGYEQYF. For the CDR3, the DNA is TGTGCCAGCAGCCAAGCGGGTAGCGGGTACGAGCAGTACTTC.

The V gene is TRBV10-3, the J gene TRBJ2-7; the D gene is possibly TRBD2 (5 bases). This CDR3 region has 13 residues. Looked up from germline, CDR1 is ENHRY and CDR2 is SYGVKD. Deletions cut 10 bases from V and 0 bases from J, with 13 bases between. CDR3 DNA sequence: TGTGCCAGCCTTCAACTAGGCTCCTACGAGCAGTACTTC. Its translation is CASLQLGSYEQYF.

J is TRBJ1-5 and V is TRBV5-6; 9 bases align to TRBD1. This CDR3 has 16 residues. CDR1 is SGHDT and CDR2 is YYEEEE in the germline V gene. The trim removed 3 bases at V and 7 bases at J, leaving 11 bases unmatched. The CDR3 DNA sequence: TGTGCCAGCAGCTCTTCGGGACAGGGCATTCAACAGCCCCAGCATTTT. Protein: CASSSSGQGIQQPQHF.

This chain links TRBV19 with TRBJ1-5; D unresolved. The CDR3 totals 13 residues. The V gene lost 2 bases and the J gene lost 3 bases, with 5 bases spanning the gap. The germline gives CDR1 LNHDA, CDR2 SQIVND (reference sequence). CDR3 sequence: CASSIQYNQPQHF. The CDR3 DNA sequence: TGTGCCAGTAGTATACAGTACAATCAGCCCCAGCATTTT.

The V and J genes are TRBV5-1 and TRBJ1-1; unclear D gene. Germline V gene lookup returns CDR1 SGHRS and CDR2 YFSETQ. The CDR3 contains 15 residues. With 0 bases removed from V and 0 bases from J, the gap between germline ends came to 9 bases. In nucleotides, the CDR3 is TGCGCCAGCAGCTTGGTTCTGGGCCTGAACACTGAAGCTTTCTTT. It yields the protein CASSLVLGLNTEAFF.

The V and J genes are TRBV9 and TRBJ2-2, with 11 bases fitting TRBD1. This CDR3 region has 17 residues. Unmatched junction bases numbered 4, after V lost 2 bases and J lost 1 base. Germline CDR1 reads SGDLS; CDR2 reads YYNGEE. CDR3 in amino acids: CASSVPGQGVNTGELFF. In nucleotides, the CDR3 is TGTGCCAGCAGCGTCCCGGGACAGGGGGTGAACACCGGGGAGCTGTTTTTT.

This chain joins TRBV5-4 and TRBJ1-3, with D perhaps TRBD1 (6 bases). CDR1 is SGHNT, CDR2 YYREEE, per germline (reference sequence). This CDR3 spans 13 amino acids. V lost 3 bases to trimming and J lost 4 bases, with 8 bases between them. Here the CDR3 reads CASSSGQGNTIYF. As DNA, the CDR3 is TGTGCCAGCAGCTCAGGACAGGGAAACACCATATATTTT.

This chain uses TRBV7-2 with TRBJ1-3, with 8 bases lining up with TRBD1. The germline V gene has CDR1 SGHTA and CDR2 FQGNSA. After removal of 5 bases from V and 1 base from J, the junction contained 10 bases not matched to a gene. CDR3 length: 17 amino acids. For the CDR3, the DNA is TGTGCCAGCAGCCTCCAATTCAGGGGGCTGTCTGGAAACACCATATATTTT. Its protein product is CASSLQFRGLSGNTIYF.

The chain couples TRBV18 to TRBJ2-1; 13 bases map to TRBD2. With 3 bases clipped from V and 9 bases from J, the junction kept 5 bases outside the gene matches. The CDR3 runs 15 residues. The V gene's germline CDR1 is KGHSH and CDR2 LQKENI. CDR3 protein: CASSPGTSGVGEQFF. CDR3 nucleotides: TGTGCCAGCTCACCCGGGACTAGCGGGGTAGGTGAGCAGTTCTTC. Full variable domain (rest looked up from reference TRBV18 and TRBJ2-1): NAGVMQNPRHLVRRRGQEARLRCSPMKGHSHVYWYRQLPEEGLKFMVYLQKENIIDESGMPKERFSAEFPKEGPSILRIQQVVRGDSAAYFCASSPGTSGVGEQFFGPGTRLTVL.

Concerning this clone itself: At the DNA level, this CDR3 is encoded by other sequences in the same sample as well. This chain links TRBV9 with TRBJ2-5; possible D gene TRBD2, 7 bases. V lost 2 bases and J 4 bases, leaving 12 bases between the germline ends. Germline V gene sequence: CDR1 SGDLS, CDR2 YYNGEE. The CDR3 covers 14 residues. The CDR3 sequence: CASSVDRGGETQYF. The CDR3, as DNA: TGTGCCAGCAGCGTCGATAGGGGGGGAGAGACCCAGTACTTC.

The chain employs TRBV18 and TRBJ2-5, with 11 bases that match TRBD2. Trimming took 3 bases from V and 9 from J; bases not matched to a gene: 6. In germline, CDR1 is KGHSH, CDR2 LQKENI. This CDR3 region has 14 residues. The CDR3 DNA sequence: TGTGCCAGCTCACCTTTACTAGCGGGGGAGGCCCAGTACTTC. Translating it yields CASSPLLAGEAQYF.

This clone was seen just once. This chain links TRBV7-2 with TRBJ1-6, with 7 positions matching TRBD1. Per the germline V gene, CDR1 is SGHTA and CDR2 is FQGNSA. The CDR3 is made up of 16 amino acids. J gave up 7 bases and V 1 base, and 7 bases lay outside the gene matches. The CDR3 DNA follows: TGTGCCAGCAGCTTAGATACAGGGGCGGCCAATTCACCCCTCCACTTT. It yields the protein CASSLDTGAANSPLHF.

The J gene is TRBJ1-2, the V gene TRBV10-3; D ambiguous. The V and J ends lost 3 bases and 8 bases respectively, with 13 bases between them. The germline V gene encodes CDR1 ENHRY and CDR2 SYGVKD. The CDR3 has 13 amino acids. CDR3: CAISDSSGEGYTF. CDR3 nucleotide sequence: TGTGCCATCAGTGACTCGTCCGGGGAGGGCTACACCTTC.

This chain uses TRBV15 with TRBJ2-5, with D tentatively TRBD1 (6 bases). This CDR3 has 15 residues. Trimming took 1 base from V and 3 from J, leaving 12 bases between them. The germline CDR1 and CDR2 sequences are LNHNV and YYDKDF (reference sequence). The DNA of the CDR3 is TGTGCCACCAGCAGAGCGGGACAAGGGAAAGAGACCCAGTACTTC. Its protein is CATSRAGQGKETQYF.

This clone has a count of ten or more. This chain uses TRBV7-9 with TRBJ2-7, with 7 bases matching TRBD2. This CDR3 contains 13 residues. Per germline, CDR1 SEHNR and CDR2 FQNEAQ (reference sequence). The junction had 2 bases not matched to a gene; V was cut back by 3 bases and J by 3 bases. The CDR3 loop is CASSLGTNYEQYF. CDR3 nucleotides: TGTGCCAGCAGCTTGGGGACTAACTACGAGCAGTACTTC. Full variable domain (rest looked up from reference TRBV7-9 and TRBJ2-7): DTGVSQNPRHKITKRGQNVTFRCDPISEHNRLYWYRQTLGQGPEFLTYFQNEAQLEKSRLLSDRFSAERPKGSFSTLEIQRTEQGDSAMYLCASSLGTNYEQYFGPGTRLTVT.

This clone was detected only once. This chain joins TRBV7-2 and TRBJ1-1; D is ambiguous. Germline loops: CDR1 SGHTA, CDR2 FQGNSA. Between the trimmed V and J ends, which lost 3 bases and 0 bases, there was a span of 8 bases. The CDR3 totals 14 residues. The DNA of the CDR3 is TGTGCCAGCAGCTTTCTGTCTGTGAACACTGAAGCTTTCTTT. Its protein is CASSFLSVNTEAFF.

The rearrangement joins TRBV4-2 to TRBJ2-3; TRBD2 aligns across 13 bases. After removal of 3 bases from V and 5 bases from J, the junction contained 11 bases not matched to a gene. The CDR3 spans 18 residues. CDR1 LGHNA and CDR2 YNFKEQ come from the germline V gene. The CDR3 protein is CASSQADTSGGAGDTQYF. CDR3 in DNA: TGTGCCAGCAGCCAGGCTGATACTAGCGGGGGGGCCGGAGATACGCAGTATTTT.

V and J are TRBV4-3 and TRBJ2-5, with TRBD1 matching 10 bases. This CDR3 region has 16 residues. Germline loops: CDR1 LGHNA, CDR2 YSLEER. Losses at the gene ends were 0 bases for V and 7 bases for J; bases not matched to a gene: 8. The chain's CDR3 is CASSQDSGTGAVTQYF. The CDR3 nucleotides read TGCGCCAGCAGCCAAGATTCTGGGACAGGGGCCGTGACCCAGTACTTC.

This sequence joins TRBV19 and TRBJ1-3, with 9 bases aligning to TRBD1. The CDR3 spans 17 residues. From germline, CDR1 is LNHDA and CDR2 SQIVND (reference sequence). V dropped 3 bases and J dropped 0; count of bases not matched to a gene: 6. CDR3 sequence reads: CASSITGGRRSGNTIYF. For the CDR3, the DNA is TGTGCCAGTAGTATCACAGGGGGCCGGCGCTCTGGAAACACCATATATTTT.

The chain links TRBV7-3 to TRBJ1-2; tentative D call: TRBD1 (5 bases). CDR1 is SGHTA and CDR2 is FQGTGA in the germline V gene. The CDR3 is 14 residues long. Trimming shortened V by 5 bases and J by 1 base, and 11 bases separated the two germline ends. The CDR3 here is CASSPGGGNYGYTF. CDR3 nucleotide sequence: TGTGCCAGCAGCCCTGGCGGGGGTAACTATGGCTACACCTTC.

DNA for the CDR3: TGTGCCAGCAGCCCCCTAATTTCGCAGCCCCAGCATTTT. It translates to CASSPLISQPQHF. The chain couples TRBV7-2 to TRBJ1-5, with D unclear. The CDR3 contains 13 residues. V was pared by 5 bases and J by 7 bases, with 12 bases between. From germline, CDR1 is SGHTA and CDR2 FQGNSA.

The V call is TRBV3-1 (or the pseudogene TRBV3-2), the J call TRBJ2-2, with D possibly being TRBD1 (5 bases). Germline V gene data show CDR1 as LGHDT and CDR2 as YNNKEL (reference sequence). V shed 4 bases and J shed 3 bases, with 9 bases lying between them. The CDR3 sequence is 14 residues long. The DNA for the CDR3 is TGTGCCAGCAGCCGGAAGGGGTACACCGGGGAGCTGTTTTTT. It yields the protein CASSRKGYTGELFF.

The rearrangement uses TRBV2 and TRBJ1-6, with a weak D call TRBD1 (5 bases). V lost 11 bases and J 6 bases, leaving 20 bases between the germline ends. The CDR3 loop spans 15 amino acids. Germline V gene data show CDR1 as SNHLY and CDR2 as FYNNEI. For the CDR3, the DNA is TGTGCCTGTTCACTTTCCGGGGGAATTAATTCACCCCTCCACTTT. Translation gives CACSLSGGINSPLHF.

The V gene is TRBV28, the J gene TRBJ2-1; the D gene is possibly TRBD2 (6 bases). The germline gives CDR1 MDHEN, CDR2 SYDVKM. This CDR3 contains 17 residues. V was cut by 4 bases and J by 0 bases, with 16 bases left in between. CDR3 residues: CASSSPGASSSYNEQFF. The CDR3 coding sequence is TGTGCCAGCAGTTCCCCGGGAGCTTCGAGCTCCTACAATGAGCAGTTCTTC. Full variable domain (missing parts from reference TRBV28 and TRBJ2-1): DVKVTQSSRYLVKRTGEKVFLECVQDMDHENMFWYRQDPGLGLRLIYFSYDVKMKEKGDIPEGYSVSREKKERFSLILESASTNQTSMYLCASSSPGASSSYNEQFFGPGTRLTVL.

For this clone: The germline gene is not matched at one end of the junction; a read error may be the cause. The gene calls are TRBV7-9 and TRBJ1-3; a possible D gene is TRBD1 (5 bases). The CDR3 has 16 amino acids. CDR1 is SEHNR and CDR2 is FQNEAQ in the germline V gene (reference sequence). Written as DNA, the CDR3 is TGTGCCAGCAGTTTAGCCGCCACAGGCTCTGGAAACACCATATATTTT. Amino acid sequence: CASSLAATGSGNTIYF.

This clone was seen once. This rearrangement joins TRBV6-5 to TRBJ2-7; 9 bases map to TRBD1. Germline V lookup: CDR1 MNHEY, CDR2 SVGAGI. Unmatched junction bases numbered 10, after V lost 6 bases and J lost 4 bases. This CDR3 is built from 15 residues. CDR3 sequence: CASSPPGTGLYEQYF. In DNA form, the CDR3 reads TGTGCCAGCAGCCCCCCCGGGACAGGGCTTTACGAGCAGTACTTC.

The chain employs TRBV2 and TRBJ2-5, with 7 bases identical to TRBD1. J was trimmed by 5 bases and V by 10 bases; bases with no gene match: 13. This CDR3 contains 14 residues. CDR1 is SNHLY and CDR2 is FYNNEI in the germline V gene. For the CDR3, the DNA is TGTGCCACGAAGGGACAGCTAAGCCGGGAGACCCAGTACTTC. This encodes CATKGQLSRETQYF. The full variable domain, completed using reference TRBV2 and TRBJ2-5, is EPEVTQTPSHQVTQMGQEVILRCVPISNHLYFYWYRQILGQKVEFLVSFYNNEISEKSEIFDDQFSVERPDGSNFTLKIRSTKLEDSAMYFCATKGQLSRETQYFGPGTRLLVL.